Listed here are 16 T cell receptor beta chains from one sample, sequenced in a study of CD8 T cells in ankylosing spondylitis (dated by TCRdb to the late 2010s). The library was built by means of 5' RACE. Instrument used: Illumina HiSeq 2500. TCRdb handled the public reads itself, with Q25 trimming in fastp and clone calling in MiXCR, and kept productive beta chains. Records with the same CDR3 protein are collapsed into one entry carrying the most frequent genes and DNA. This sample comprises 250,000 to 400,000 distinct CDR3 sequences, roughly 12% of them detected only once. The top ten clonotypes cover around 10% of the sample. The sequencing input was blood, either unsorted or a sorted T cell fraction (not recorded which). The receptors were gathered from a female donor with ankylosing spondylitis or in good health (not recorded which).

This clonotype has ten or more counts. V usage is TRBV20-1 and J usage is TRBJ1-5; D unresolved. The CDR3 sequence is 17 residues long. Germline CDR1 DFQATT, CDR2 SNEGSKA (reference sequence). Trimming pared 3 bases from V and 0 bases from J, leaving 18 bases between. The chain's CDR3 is CSARPGPAIYSNQPQHF. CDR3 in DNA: TGCAGTGCTAGGCCAGGACCAGCCATCTATAGCAATCAGCCCCAGCATTTT.

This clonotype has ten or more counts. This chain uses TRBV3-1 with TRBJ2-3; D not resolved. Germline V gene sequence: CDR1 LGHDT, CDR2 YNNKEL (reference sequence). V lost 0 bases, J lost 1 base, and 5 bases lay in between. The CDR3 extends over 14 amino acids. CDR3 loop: CASSQDLGTDTQYF. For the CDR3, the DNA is TGTGCCAGCAGCCAAGATTTGGGCACAGATACGCAGTATTTT.

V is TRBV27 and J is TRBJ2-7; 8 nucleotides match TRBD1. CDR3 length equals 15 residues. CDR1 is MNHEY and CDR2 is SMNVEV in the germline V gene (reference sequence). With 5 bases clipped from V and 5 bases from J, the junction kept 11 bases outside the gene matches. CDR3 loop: CASSPPRTGIDEQYF. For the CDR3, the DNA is TGTGCCAGCAGTCCCCCCCGGACAGGGATCGACGAGCAGTACTTC.

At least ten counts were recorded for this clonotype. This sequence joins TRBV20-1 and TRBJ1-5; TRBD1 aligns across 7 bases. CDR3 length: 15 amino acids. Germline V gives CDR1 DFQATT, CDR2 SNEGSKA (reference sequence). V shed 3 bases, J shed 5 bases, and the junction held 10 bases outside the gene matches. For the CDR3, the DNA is TGCAGTGCTAGTAGGGGAGGGGGCTCGGATCAGCCCCAGCATTTT. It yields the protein CSASRGGGSDQPQHF.

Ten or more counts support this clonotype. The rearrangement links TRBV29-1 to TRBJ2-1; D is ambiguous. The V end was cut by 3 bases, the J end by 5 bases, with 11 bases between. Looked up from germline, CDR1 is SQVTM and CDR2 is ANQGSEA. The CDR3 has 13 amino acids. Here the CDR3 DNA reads TGCAGCGTTGATCCCCAGGCGAACAATGAGCAGTTCTTC. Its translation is CSVDPQANNEQFF.

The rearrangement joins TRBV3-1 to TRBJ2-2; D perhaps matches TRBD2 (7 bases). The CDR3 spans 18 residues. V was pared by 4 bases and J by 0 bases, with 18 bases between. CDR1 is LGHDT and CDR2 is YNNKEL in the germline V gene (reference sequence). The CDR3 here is CASSRLRGGTSNTGELFF. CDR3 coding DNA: TGTGCCAGCAGCCGCCTTAGGGGGGGGACATCGAACACCGGGGAGCTGTTTTTT.

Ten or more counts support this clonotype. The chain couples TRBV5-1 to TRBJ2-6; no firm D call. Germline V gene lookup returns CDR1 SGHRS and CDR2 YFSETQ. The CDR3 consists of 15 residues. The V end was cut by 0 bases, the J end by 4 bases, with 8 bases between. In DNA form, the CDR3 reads TGCGCCAGCAGCTTGGTTGTCCCGGGGGCCAACGTCCTGACTTTC. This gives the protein CASSLVVPGANVLTF.

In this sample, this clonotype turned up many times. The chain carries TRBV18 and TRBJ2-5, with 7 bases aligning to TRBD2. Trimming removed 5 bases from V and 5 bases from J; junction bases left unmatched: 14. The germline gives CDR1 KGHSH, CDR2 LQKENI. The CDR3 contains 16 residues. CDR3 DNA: TGTGCCAGCTCAGCGTCCGGGACTACCTTTGGCGAGACCCAGTACTTC. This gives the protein CASSASGTTFGETQYF.

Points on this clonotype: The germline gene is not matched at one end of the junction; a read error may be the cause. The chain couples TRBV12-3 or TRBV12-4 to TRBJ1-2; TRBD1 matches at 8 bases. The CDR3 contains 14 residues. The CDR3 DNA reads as TGTGCCAGCAGTTTCACAGGGGGGAACTATGGCTACCCCTTC. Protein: CASSFTGGNYGYPF.

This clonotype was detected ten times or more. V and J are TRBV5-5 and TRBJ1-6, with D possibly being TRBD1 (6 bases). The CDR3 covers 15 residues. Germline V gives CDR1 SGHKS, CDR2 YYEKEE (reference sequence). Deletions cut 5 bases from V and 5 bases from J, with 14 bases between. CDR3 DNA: TGTGCCAGCAGGGCTGATGACAGGAATAATTCACCCCTCCACTTT. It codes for CASRADDRNNSPLHF.

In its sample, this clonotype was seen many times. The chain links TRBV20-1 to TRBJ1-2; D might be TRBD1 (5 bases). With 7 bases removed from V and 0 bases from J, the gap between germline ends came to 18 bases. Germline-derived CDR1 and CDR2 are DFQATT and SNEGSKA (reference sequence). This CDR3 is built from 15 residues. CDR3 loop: CSVIRESGTNYGYTF. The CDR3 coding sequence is TGCAGTGTCATCAGGGAATCTGGGACTAACTATGGCTACACCTTC.

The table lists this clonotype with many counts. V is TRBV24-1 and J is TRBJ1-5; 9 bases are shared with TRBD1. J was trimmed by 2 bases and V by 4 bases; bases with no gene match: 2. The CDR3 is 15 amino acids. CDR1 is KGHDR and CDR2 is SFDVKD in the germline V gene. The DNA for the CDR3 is TGTGCCACCAGTGACAGGACAGGGGGCAATCAGCCCCAGCATTTT. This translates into CATSDRTGGNQPQHF.

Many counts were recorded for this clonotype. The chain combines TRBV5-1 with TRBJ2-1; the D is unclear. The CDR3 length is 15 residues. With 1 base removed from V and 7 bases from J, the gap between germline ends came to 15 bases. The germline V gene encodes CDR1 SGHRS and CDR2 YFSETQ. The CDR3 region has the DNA TGCGCCAGCAGCTTGACTGGTCGTAAGGATAATGAGCAGTTCTTC. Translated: CASSLTGRKDNEQFF.

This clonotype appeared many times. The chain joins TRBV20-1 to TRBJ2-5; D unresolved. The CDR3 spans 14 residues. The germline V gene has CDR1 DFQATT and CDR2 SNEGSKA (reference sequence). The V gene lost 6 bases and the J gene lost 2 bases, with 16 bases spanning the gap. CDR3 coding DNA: TGCAGTGCCTTAGAGTTATTGGGACAAGAGACCCAGTACTTC. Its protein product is CSALELLGQETQYF.

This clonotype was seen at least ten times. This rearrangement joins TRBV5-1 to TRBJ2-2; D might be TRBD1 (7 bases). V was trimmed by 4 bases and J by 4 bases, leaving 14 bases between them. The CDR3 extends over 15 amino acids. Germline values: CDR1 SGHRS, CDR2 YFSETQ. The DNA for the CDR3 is TGCGCCAGCAGCCCTCTCCAGGGGGGCACCGGGGAGCTGTTTTTT. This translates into CASSPLQGGTGELFF.

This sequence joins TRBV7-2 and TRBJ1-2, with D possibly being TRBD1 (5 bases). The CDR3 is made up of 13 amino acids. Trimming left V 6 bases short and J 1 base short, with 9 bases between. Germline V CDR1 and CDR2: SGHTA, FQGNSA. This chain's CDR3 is CASRSGSNYGYTF. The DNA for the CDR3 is TGTGCCAGCAGGTCAGGGAGTAACTATGGCTACACCTTC.